This T cell receptor (beta chain) was obtained from a study of T cells in Graves' hyperthyroidism and ophthalmopathy. The study's findings and limits: Blood held most thyroid clonotypes expanded above 0.001 frequency. Progression to ophthalmopathy was predicted a median of 6.5 months early.

With a duration under 2 months, the hyperthyroidism was newly diagnosed in patients aged 18 to 65. In its sample, this clonotype was seen many times. The antigen is undetermined. Authors of the study amplified TCR beta CDR3 regions from RNA transcripts. HTBI primers were used for first-round RT-PCR of the TCR CDR3. MiXCR, run by TCRdb on the multiplex PCR reads, gives a single entry per CDR3 protein. In the table there are approximately 620,000 distinct CDR3 sequences, approximately 14% of which are singletons. The CDR3 has 16 amino acids. CDR1 is WSHSY, CDR2 SAAADI, per germline. Trimming stripped 3 bases from V and 1 base from J, with 16 bases between.

This receptor was obtained from a woman in her 30s with Graves' hyperthyroidism that later progressed to Graves' ophthalmopathy. Source material: blood. This chain uses TRBV10-2 with TRBJ2-7, with TRBD1 as a possible D gene (6 bases). The CDR3 spells CASSDPAGDTSYEQYF. The CDR3 region has the DNA TGCGCCAGCAGTGACCCTGCTGGGGACACGTCCTACGAGCAGTACTTC.